This record concerns one T cell receptor beta chain sequence. Only in-frame clones appear in the TCRdb table, and some are missing; sequencing was by immunoSEQ multiplex PCR. This table has about 83,000 clones, roughly 90% appearing once. Germline assignment: CDR1 SGHNT and CDR2 YYREEE (reference sequence). V lost 0 bases to trimming and J lost 7 bases; unmatched junction nucleotides: 4. This CDR3 region has 14 residues. The data are from a study of PD-L1 blockade in urothelial cancer. At the level of the study: Among blood samples, the median T cell count was around 150,000.

The TCR sequence derives from a woman aged 70-85 years with urothelial cancer. This specimen was PBMCs, taken around atezolizumab (anti-PD-L1) treatment. This chain joins TRBV5-4 and TRBJ2-1; 7 bases align to TRBD1. As DNA, the CDR3 is TGTGCCAGCAGCTTGGGACAGGGTTTAAATGAGCAGTTCTTC. Amino acid sequence: CASSLGQGLNEQFF. Using reference TRBV5-4 and TRBJ2-1 for the parts outside the CDR3, the full variable domain is ETGVTQSPTHLIKTRGQQVTLRCSSQSGHNTVSWYQQALGQGPQFIFQYYREEENGRGNFPPRFSGLQFPNYSSELNVNALELDDSALYLCASSLGQGLNEQFFGPGTRLTVL.